One and the same sample provided the 26 T cell receptor beta chains below, sequenced in a study of blood T cells in healthy people across ages. Using a J-beta primer mix together with a sample-barcoded 5' primer, a second PCR was run for about 6 to 11 cycles. Each CDR3 protein is one row after TCRdb ran MiXCR on the 5' RACE reads. The sample has 750,000 or so distinct CDR3 sequences, roughly 25% seen once. These same data were also listed under a study on T cells of mothers and their children.

The sequencing sample was made of blood. These receptors came from a boy younger than 18 in good health.

This sequence joins TRBV28 and TRBJ2-5; tentative D call: TRBD1 (6 bases). The CDR3 runs 12 residues. Germline loops: CDR1 MDHEN, CDR2 SYDVKM. V shed 10 bases and J shed 3 bases, with 12 bases lying between them. This chain's CDR3 is CATGGQKETQYF. In DNA, the CDR3 is TGTGCCACCGGTGGACAGAAAGAGACCCAGTACTTC.

This clonotype was counted ten times or more. The V gene is TRBV11-2, the J gene TRBJ2-5; D is uncertain. Trimming stripped 5 bases from V and 2 bases from J, with 15 bases between. This CDR3 comprises 15 residues. CDR1 and CDR2 (germline): SGHAT, FQNNGV. The CDR3 coding sequence is TGTGCCAGCAGCATACTATTGGGCAGACAAGAGACCCAGTACTTC. Protein product: CASSILLGRQETQYF.

The chain employs TRBV20-1 and TRBJ2-5; 10 nucleotides align to TRBD1. The better agreement between TRBJ2-1 and the DNA end casts doubt on the J call. The CDR3 spans 15 residues. Germline V gene data show CDR1 as DFQATT and CDR2 as SNEGSKA (reference sequence). DNA for the CDR3: TGCAGTGCTAGCTCCGGGACAGGGGACGCTGTTGGGCAGTTCTTC. This encodes CSASSGTGDAVGQFF.

This clonotype was observed many times. At one boundary the junction diverges from the germline segment, which might be a read error. V usage is TRBV5-1 and J usage is TRBJ2-1; no reliable D call. This CDR3 region has 13 residues. Germline loops: CDR1 SGHRS, CDR2 YFSETQ. This CDR3 is CASSLGSYNEQFF. CDR3 DNA sequence: TGTGCCAGCAGTTTAGGGTCCTACAATGAGCAGTTCTTC.

The chain joins TRBV10-3 to TRBJ2-5, with 8 bases aligning to TRBD1. The CDR3 is made up of 15 amino acids. J gave up 4 bases and V 6 bases, and 10 bases lay outside the gene matches. Germline CDR1 ENHRY, CDR2 SYGVKD. CDR3 DNA: TGTGCCATCAGGGATGGACAGGGTTGGGGAGAGACCCAGTACTTC. Translating gives CAIRDGQGWGETQYF.

This clonotype was seen more than once but under ten times. V and J are TRBV27 and TRBJ2-7; D is possibly TRBD2 (5 bases). CDR1 and CDR2 from the germline V gene are MNHEY and SMNVEV (reference sequence). V was trimmed by 1 base and J by 5 bases, leaving 12 bases between them. The CDR3 has 14 amino acids. Here the CDR3 reads CASSLFLSGDEQYF. The CDR3 DNA reads TGTGCCAGCAGTTTATTCCTTTCCGGGGACGAGCAGTACTTC.

This clonotype was seen a handful of times. This chain joins TRBV7-9 and TRBJ1-1; D not certain. Deletions cut 1 base from V and 6 bases from J, with 15 bases between. Germline V gives CDR1 SEHNR, CDR2 FQNEAQ (reference sequence). The CDR3 is 15 residues long. CDR3 protein: CASSLVGLSRPEAFF. The CDR3 DNA reads as TGTGCCAGCAGCTTAGTAGGGTTGAGTAGGCCTGAAGCTTTCTTT.

The chain uses TRBV7-9 and TRBJ2-3; 9 nucleotides line up with TRBD2. V lost 5 bases and J lost 0; bases outside the gene matches: 6. Germline CDR1 SEHNR, CDR2 FQNEAQ (reference sequence). The CDR3 has 16 residues. CDR3 sequence: CASSPTSGPSTDTQYF. The CDR3 DNA is TGTGCCAGCAGCCCCACTAGCGGGCCGAGCACAGATACGCAGTATTTT.

The chain recombines TRBV2 with TRBJ2-1, with D unclear. The J call may be faulty, since TRBJ2-5 better matches the DNA end. CDR3 length equals 14 residues. Germline V lookup: CDR1 SNHLY, CDR2 FYNNEI. The CDR3 DNA reads TGTGCCAGCAGTGCAACCGGCTTCCAAGAGACCCAGTACTTC. This encodes CASSATGFQETQYF.

The V and J genes are TRBV11-2 and TRBJ2-7; 8 nucleotides align to TRBD2. The CDR3 has 16 residues. Germline CDR1 and CDR2: SGHAT and FQNNGV. V dropped 6 bases and J dropped 2; count of bases not matched to a gene: 12. The CDR3 is CASSRGPSGQTYEQYF. The CDR3 bases are TGTGCCAGCAGTCGGGGCCCTAGCGGGCAAACCTACGAGCAGTACTTC. The full variable domain, its missing parts supplied by reference TRBV11-2 and TRBJ2-7, is EAGVAQSPRYKIIEKRQSVAFWCNPISGHATLYWYQQILGQGPKLLIQFQNNGVVDDSQLPKDRFSAERLKGVDSTLKIQPAKLEDSAVYLCASSRGPSGQTYEQYFGPGTRLTVT.

This clonotype was seen repeatedly, ten times or more. V is TRBV18 and J is TRBJ1-1; unclear D gene. CDR1 KGHSH and CDR2 LQKENI come from the germline V gene. This CDR3 spans 13 amino acids. The germline V and J ends were trimmed by 1 base and 2 bases, with 5 bases remaining between them. CDR3 amino acids: CASSPLGNTEAFF. The CDR3 nucleotides read TGTGCCAGCTCACCACTGGGAAACACTGAAGCTTTCTTT.

To note about this clonotype: One junction end does not reproduce the germline sequence, and a read error may be involved. V usage is TRBV25-1 and J usage is TRBJ2-3; perhaps D is TRBD1 or TRBD2 (5 bases each). CDR3 length: 19 residues. CDR1 MGHDK and CDR2 SYGVNS come from the germline V gene. The CDR3 here is CAGSELVGSRATHTDTQYF. Here the CDR3 DNA reads TGTGCCGGCAGTGAACTCGTGGGGAGCAGGGCCACTCACACAGATACGCAGTATTTT.

This clonotype was recorded a few times. This chain joins TRBV27 and TRBJ2-5; 13 bases are shared with TRBD2. Looked up from germline, CDR1 is MNHEY and CDR2 is SMNVEV (reference sequence). The length of the CDR3 is 18 residues. V lost 5 bases and J lost 5; bases outside the gene matches: 14. Written as DNA, the CDR3 is TGTGCCAGCAGTCCACGACTAGCGGGAGGTTTTTCCTGGGAGACCCAGTACTTC. Amino acids: CASSPRLAGGFSWETQYF.

This clonotype was seen only a few times. This chain connects TRBV24-1 to TRBJ2-2; no clear D. The CDR3 contains 14 residues. CDR1 and CDR2 from the germline V gene are KGHDR and SFDVKD. V dropped 5 bases and J dropped 3 bases, with 9 bases sitting between them. CDR3 sequence: CATSAGRDTGELFF. The CDR3 DNA reads TGTGCCACCAGTGCCGGACGGGACACCGGGGAGCTGTTTTTT.

This clonotype was detected only a few times. The CDR3, as DNA: TGTGCCAGTACTCTTTTGGAGGCCAAGAACCTGGGGGAGCAGTACTTC. This translates into CASTLLEAKNLGEQYF. The rearrangement links TRBV19 to TRBJ2-5; D possibly matches TRBD1 or TRBD2 (5 bases each). Germline V gene sequence: CDR1 LNHDA, CDR2 SQIVND (reference sequence). The CDR3 spans 16 residues. V lost 7 bases, J lost 11 bases, and 29 bases lay in between.

In its sample, this clonotype was seen a few times. V gene TRBV28 combines with J gene TRBJ2-5; TRBD2 agrees at 13 bases. Germline CDR1 reads MDHEN; CDR2 reads SYDVKM. Trimming removed 5 bases from V and 1 base from J; junction bases left unmatched: 10. The length of the CDR3 is 18 residues. This CDR3 is CASSPRRGLAGSQETQYF. The CDR3 nucleotides are TGTGCCAGCAGTCCCCGGAGGGGACTAGCGGGATCCCAAGAGACCCAGTACTTC.

The chain links TRBV28 to TRBJ2-7; 8 bases line up with TRBD1. The CDR3 totals 16 residues. The V gene end was trimmed by 6 bases and the J gene end by 0 bases; junction bases not matched to a gene: 10. CDR1 and CDR2 (germline): MDHEN, SYDVKM. Here the CDR3 reads CASRSQQGGSSYEQYF. As DNA, the CDR3 is TGTGCCAGCAGATCCCAACAGGGGGGTAGCTCCTACGAGCAGTACTTC.

This clonotype has only a few counts. In nucleotides, the CDR3 is TGTGCCAGCTCACCCAGACTAGCGGGAGACCCAGATACGCAGTATTTT. As protein: CASSPRLAGDPDTQYF. The J gene is TRBJ2-3, the V gene TRBV18; 12 bases map to TRBD2. The CDR3 contains 16 residues. Per germline, CDR1 KGHSH and CDR2 LQKENI. V shed 3 bases and J 4 bases; nucleotides not matched to a gene: 5.

This chain connects TRBV29-1 to TRBJ2-2; D not certain. The CDR3 totals 12 residues. Germline V gene sequence: CDR1 SQVTM, CDR2 ANQGSEA. The ends were cut back, 7 bases at V and 1 base at J, with 7 bases in the middle. DNA of the CDR3: TGCAGCGCCCGGATGAACACCGGGGAGCTGTTTTTT. It encodes CSARMNTGELFF.

This clonotype was recorded a few times. This chain connects TRBV4-2 to TRBJ1-2, with TRBD1 identical over 9 bases. CDR1 is LGHNA and CDR2 is YNFKEQ in the germline V gene. V dropped 3 bases and J dropped 8; count of bases not matched to a gene: 10. The CDR3 length is 15 residues. CDR3 in amino acids: CASSHRRTGVGGYTF. The CDR3 nucleotides read TGTGCCAGCAGCCACAGACGGACAGGGGTGGGCGGCTACACCTTC.

This clonotype was seen more than once but under ten times. The rearrangement uses TRBV6-1 and TRBJ2-1; possibly TRBD2 for D (5 bases). The J call may not be correct, given that the DNA end is closer to TRBJ2-5. This CDR3 region has 14 residues. In germline, CDR1 is MNHNS, CDR2 SASEGT. Here the CDR3 reads CASSEPGLQETQYF. CDR3 coding DNA: TGTGCCAGCAGTGAACCCGGACTGCAAGAGACCCAGTACTTC.

The CDR3 region has the DNA TGTGCCAGCACCCTACCTTTGACGGGACGCAACTCTGGGGCCAACGTCCTGACTTTC. Translation gives CASTLPLTGRNSGANVLTF. The gene calls are TRBV12-3 or TRBV12-4 and TRBJ2-6; D possibly uses TRBD1 or TRBD2 (5 bases each). The CDR3 sequence is 19 residues long. Trimming shortened V by 7 bases and J by 0 bases, and 22 bases separated the two germline ends.

In its sample, this clonotype was seen a few times. The J gene is TRBJ1-4, the V gene TRBV20-1, with no clear D. The germline V gene encodes CDR1 DFQATT and CDR2 SNEGSKA (reference sequence). V was pared by 1 base and J by 7 bases, with 7 bases between. The CDR3 spans 12 residues. The CDR3 region has the DNA TGCAGTGCTAGAGGGCCTAGTGAAAAACTGTTTTTT. Amino acid sequence: CSARGPSEKLFF.

V gene TRBV5-1 combines with J gene TRBJ1-6; TRBD1 aligns across 8 bases. Trimming took 4 bases from V and 5 from J; bases not matched to a gene: 8. Germline V gene lookup returns CDR1 SGHRS and CDR2 YFSETQ. This CDR3 is built from 16 residues. The CDR3 protein is CASSPEGTGNNSPLHF. The CDR3 region has the DNA TGCGCCAGCAGCCCCGAGGGGACAGGCAATAATTCACCCCTCCACTTT.

This clonotype was found a few times. A read error may produce the germline difference seen at one junction end. The rearrangement links TRBV7-9 to TRBJ1-2; no firm D call. The CDR3 is 15 residues long. The germline gives CDR1 SEHNR, CDR2 FQNEAQ (reference sequence). The CDR3 loop reads CASSKSPSLNHGYTF. The CDR3 nucleotides read TGTGCCAGCAGCAAATCCCCTTCGCTTAACCATGGCTACACCTTC.

The gene calls are TRBV20-1 and TRBJ1-5; unclear D gene. The ends were cut back, 2 bases at V and 4 bases at J, with 12 bases in the middle. Germline V gives CDR1 DFQATT, CDR2 SNEGSKA (reference sequence). This CDR3 is 14 amino acids long. CDR3 protein: CSARWGGMNQPQHF. For the CDR3, the DNA is TGCAGTGCTAGATGGGGTGGGATGAATCAGCCCCAGCATTTT.